This T cell receptor beta chain was captured by sequencing in a study of T-cell reconstitution after alpha-beta-depleted transplantation in children. Unique molecular identifiers were incorporated into the prepared TCRbeta library. TCRdb re-analysed the PCR reads in MiXCR, keeping a single row per CDR3 protein. This table has hundreds of thousands of distinct CDR3 sequences, 16% appearing once. Looked up from germline, CDR1 is ENHRY and CDR2 is SYGVKD. Germline trimming cut 0 bases from V and 5 bases from J; bases unmatched to any gene: 5. The CDR3 is 16 amino acids. The clonotype was recovered from a human donor who donated a stem cell graft to a child with acute myeloid leukemia. This chain links TRBV10-3 with TRBJ2-1; 9 bases are a match to TRBD2. Material: PBMCs from the stem cell graft donor, obtained from the stem cell graft. DNA for the CDR3: TGTGCCATCAGTGAGTCGATAGCGGGGGAGGACAATGAGCAGTTCTTC. Translated: CAISESIAGEDNEQFF.